This T cell receptor (beta chain) originates from a study of blood T cell repertoires in COVID-19. Study at large: Samples taken during acute and convalescent COVID-19 were collected in the United States, Italy and Spain. From T cells, B-cell-depleted T cells, or PBMCs came the material, which was cDNA or gDNA.

In the source study's methods: Reference gene primer amplification gave estimated nucleated cell counts. The protocol was immunoSEQ multiplex PCR, while the TCRdb copy is restricted to in-frame clones and leaves out a portion. V and J calls plus clone size are reproduced from that table; the DNA served to infer D and trimming. The repertoire holds roughly 130,000 clones, about nine tenths seen once, with roughly 3.7% in the top ten. This CDR3 is 16 amino acids long. V shed 1 base, J shed 4 bases, and the junction held 4 bases outside the gene matches. Germline V gene sequence: CDR1 MGHDK, CDR2 SYGVNS.

Input material: peripheral blood. The chain carries TRBV25-1 and TRBJ2-2; 9 bases match TRBD2. This TCR derives from a man aged 50-60 years with active COVID-19. Here the CDR3 reads CASSEFGTSPTGELFF. DNA of the CDR3: TGTGCCAGCAGTGAATTCGGGACTAGCCCCACCGGGGAGCTGTTTTTT.